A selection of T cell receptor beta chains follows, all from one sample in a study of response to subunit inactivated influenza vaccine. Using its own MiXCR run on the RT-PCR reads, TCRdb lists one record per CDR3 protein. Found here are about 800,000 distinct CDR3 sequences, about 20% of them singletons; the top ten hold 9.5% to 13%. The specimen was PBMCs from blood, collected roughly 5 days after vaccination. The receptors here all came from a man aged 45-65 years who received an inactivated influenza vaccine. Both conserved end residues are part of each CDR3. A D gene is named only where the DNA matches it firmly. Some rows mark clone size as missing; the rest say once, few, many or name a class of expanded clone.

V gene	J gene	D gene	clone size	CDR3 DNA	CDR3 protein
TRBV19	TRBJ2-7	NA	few	TGTGCCAGTAGTTCGCAGACTGGTTCCTACGAGCAGTACTTC	CASSSQTGSYEQYF
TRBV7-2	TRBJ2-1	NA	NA	TGTGCCAGCAGCTCAGACATGGCCCACTACAATGAGCAGTTCTTC	CASSSDMAHYNEQFF
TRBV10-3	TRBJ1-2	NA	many	TGTGCCATCAGTGAGACAATTGACGGGAGCTATGGCTACACCTTC	CAISETIDGSYGYTF
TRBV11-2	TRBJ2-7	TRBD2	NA	TGTGCCAGCAGTTCACTAGCGAGGTTCAGCTCCTACGAGCAGTACTTC	CASSSLARFSSYEQYF
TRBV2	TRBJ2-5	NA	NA	TGTGCCAGCAGTGAAGCCTCAGGGTTGACCCAGTACTTC	CASSEASGLTQYF
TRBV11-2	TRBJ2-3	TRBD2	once	TGTGCCAGCAGCTTAGTATTAGCGGGGGCCCAAGAACCCACAGATACGCAGTATTTT	CASSLVLAGAQEPTDTQYF
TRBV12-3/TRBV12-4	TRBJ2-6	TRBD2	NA	TGTGCCAGCAACCCGGGGGGGACAACTGGGGCCAACGTCCTGACTTTC	CASNPGGTTGANVLTF
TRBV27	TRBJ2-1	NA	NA	TGTGCCAGCAGTTTATCTGGACAGAGATTATACAATGAGCAGTTCTTC	CASSLSGQRLYNEQFF
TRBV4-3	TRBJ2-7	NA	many	TGCGCCAGCAGCCCGGGAGAGGGGGGGGGGACCTACGAGCAGTACTTC	CASSPGEGGGTYEQYF
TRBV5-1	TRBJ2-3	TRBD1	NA	TGCGCCAGCAGCTTGTTGACAGGGGACGGTTCCACAGATACGCAGTATTTT	CASSLLTGDGSTDTQYF
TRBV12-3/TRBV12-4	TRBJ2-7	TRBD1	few	TGTGCCAGCAGTAAGAGACAGGGGTCCTACGAGCAGTACTTC	CASSKRQGSYEQYF
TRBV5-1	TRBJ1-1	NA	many	TGCGCCAGCAGGGGGCAGTTAAAAATGAACACTGAAGCTTTCTTT	CASRGQLKMNTEAFF
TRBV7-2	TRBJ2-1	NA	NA	TGTGCCATGGGCTCCGGACTGGTCAATGAGCAGTTCTTC	CAMGSGLVNEQFF